This record concerns one T cell receptor (beta chain) sequence. One end of the junction is discordant with germline, which a read error may explain. The repertoire was sequenced with immunoSEQ multiplex PCR; TCRdb's copy has only in-frame clones and lacks some. The table has 250,000 to 350,000 clones, about four fifths seen once; the top ten hold roughly 1.6%. This specimen belongs to a study of blood T cell repertoires in COVID-19. Germline CDR1 reads MNHEY; CDR2 reads SMNVEV (reference sequence). This CDR3 comprises 18 residues. Seattle's cohort entered during active infection and was followed longitudinally.

Sequenced sample: peripheral blood. The TCR was taken from a human donor with COVID-19, enrolled during active disease. The donor label of this sample is uncertain. The rearrangement uses TRBV27 and TRBJ2-5; 14 bases are a match to TRBD2. The DNA for the CDR3 is TGTGCCAGCAGCTTATTGGGACTAGCGGGAGTGGATAGAAAGACCCAGTACTTC. This encodes CASSLLGLAGVDRKTQYF.